This TCR beta chain was sequenced for a study of T cells after posttransplantation cyclophosphamide. Overall study findings and caveats: Blood and skin or GI T cell repertoires showed limited TRB overlap.

This clone was recorded once. Antigen specificity is unknown. The germline V gene has CDR1 MNHEY and CDR2 SVGAGI. V was cut by 0 bases and J by 7 bases, with 12 bases left in between. This CDR3 has 14 residues. Only in-frame clones appear in the TCRdb table, and some are missing; sequencing was by immunoSEQ multiplex PCR. The sample records 45,000 to 60,000 clones, 85% to 95% being singletons. V gene TRBV6-5 combines with J gene TRBJ1-1; D is undetermined. The sequence came from a woman in her 50s in good health and a related stem cell transplant donor. Sequences were obtained from PBMCs. DNA of the CDR3: TGTGCCAGCAGTTACTCACGACAAAAATTTGAAGCTTTCTTT. Translating it yields CASSYSRQKFEAFF.